The next 21 T cell receptor beta chains were all read from a single sample in a study of T cells in Graves' hyperthyroidism and ophthalmopathy (dated by TCRdb to 2018 to 2020). Library preparation used multiplex PCR. Sequenced on an Illumina HiSeq 2000. The TCR beta CDR3 regions were amplified from the RNA transcripts. For the first round of RT-PCR on the TCR CDR3, the HTBI primer set was used together with the Qiagen OneStep RT-PCR kit. The public reads were run again by TCRdb, first through fastp at Q25 and then through MiXCR, and only productive beta chains were kept. Each record represents a unique CDR3 protein, reported with the most common genes and DNA among its rows. The sample has around 660,000 distinct CDR3 sequences on record, less than 45% of them singletons. Less than 9% of the sample is taken by the ten largest. Sequencing used peripheral blood or thyroid tissue (not recorded which). All receptors come from an adult man with Graves' disease, either hyperthyroidism or ophthalmopathy (not recorded which).

This clonotype was observed a few times. J is TRBJ2-5 and V is TRBV5-1; the D gene could be TRBD1 or TRBD2 (5 bases each). This CDR3 is built from 15 residues. The V gene lost 1 base and the J gene lost 5 bases, with 15 bases spanning the gap. In germline, CDR1 is SGHRS, CDR2 YFSETQ. CDR3: CASSLQRDRRETQYF. CDR3 nucleotide sequence: TGCGCCAGCAGCTTGCAGAGGGACCGCCGGGAGACCCAGTACTTC.

The rearrangement uses TRBV7-4 and TRBJ1-2; possible D gene TRBD1, 6 bases. Trimming left V 5 bases short and J 4 bases short, with 14 bases between. The CDR3 has 14 residues. Per germline, CDR1 SGHVT and CDR2 SQSDAQ. The CDR3 DNA sequence: TGTGCCAGCAGCCAAGAGCGGGGGCTCTATGGCTACACCTTC. This translates into CASSQERGLYGYTF.

In its sample, this clonotype was seen a few times. This chain joins TRBV19 and TRBJ1-5; 11 bases line up with TRBD1. With V trimmed by 3 bases and J by 6 bases, 7 bases remained unmatched. The CDR3 extends over 16 amino acids. Germline V gene sequence: CDR1 LNHDA, CDR2 SQIVND (reference sequence). The CDR3 region is CASSITGQGAGQPQHF. CDR3 DNA: TGTGCCAGTAGTATCACCGGACAGGGGGCAGGTCAGCCCCAGCATTTT.

As regards this clonotype: Just one base apart from a much larger clone, this may be a read error. The V gene is TRBV7-9, the J gene TRBJ1-2; D call uncertain. Trimming shortened V by 0 bases and J by 4 bases, and 9 bases separated the two germline ends. The CDR3 sequence is 14 residues long. The germline CDR1 and CDR2 sequences are SEHNR and FQNEAQ (reference sequence). The CDR3 spells CASSLASESYGYTF. The CDR3 DNA reads TGTGCCAGCAGCTTAGCGTCCGAGAGCTATGGCTACACCTTC.

This clonotype appeared a single time. The chain recombines TRBV7-8 with TRBJ1-3, with a tentative D call TRBD1 (5 bases). The germline gives CDR1 SGHVS, CDR2 FQNEAQ. Trimming removed 6 bases from V and 6 bases from J, with 21 bases in between. This CDR3 has 16 residues. Here the CDR3 reads CASSYSISGHENTIYF. The CDR3, as DNA: TGTGCCAGCAGTTACTCGATATCGGGGCACGAAAACACCATATATTTT. Supplemented by reference TRBV7-8 and TRBJ1-3, the full variable domain reads GAGVSQSPRYKVAKRGQDVALRCDPISGHVSLFWYQQALGQGPEFLTYFQNEAQLDKSGLPSDRFFAERPEGSVSTLKIQRTQQEDSAVYLCASSYSISGHENTIYFGEGSWLTVV.

A note on this clonotype: Likely a read error: the CDR3 ends without its conserved phenylalanine or tryptophan. The limits of the CDR3 on the DNA are not certain, so only TCRdb's listed CDR3 is given. The gene calls are TRBV29-1 and TRBJ2-6; TRBD1, the table's D call, was not compared with the DNA. Inclusive of both ends, the CDR3 amounts to 16 amino acids. Germline loops: CDR1 SQVTM, CDR2 ANQGSEA. This chain's CDR3 is CSVSGAQLWGQRPDLI.

The chain uses TRBV20-1 and TRBJ1-2; 8 bases map to TRBD1. Germline-derived CDR1 and CDR2 are DFQATT and SNEGSKA (reference sequence). The CDR3 length is 15 residues. V was clipped by 0 bases and J by 5 bases; unmatched bases: 8. CDR3 in amino acids: CSAREAGTGLYGYTF. The CDR3 nucleotides read TGCAGTGCTAGAGAGGCCGGGACAGGACTTTATGGCTACACCTTC.

The rearrangement links TRBV5-1 to TRBJ2-7, with 8 nucleotides matching TRBD1. Per germline, CDR1 SGHRS and CDR2 YFSETQ. The length of the CDR3 is 14 residues. V lost 3 bases and J lost 6; bases outside the gene matches: 8. DNA for the CDR3: TGCGCCAGCAGCTCTCCGGGACAGGTAGGCGAGCAGTACTTC. Protein sequence: CASSSPGQVGEQYF.

The genes are TRBV29-1 and TRBJ1-2, with 7 bases aligning to TRBD1. Germline CDR1 is SQVTM and CDR2 is ANQGSEA. The CDR3 has 13 residues. Germline trimming cut 4 bases from V and 4 bases from J; bases unmatched to any gene: 6. In DNA form, the CDR3 reads TGCAGCGTTGGAGGGTCAGGGGGCTATGGCTACACCTTC. Its protein product is CSVGGSGGYGYTF.

The chain has TRBV10-1 and TRBJ2-7, with TRBD1 matching 8 bases. The DNA end is a closer match to TRBJ2-5, so the J assignment may be wrong. Germline assignment: CDR1 WNHNN and CDR2 SYGVQD (reference sequence). This CDR3 region has 14 residues. CDR3 DNA sequence: TGCGCCAGCAGGCGGACAGGGAGCCAAGAGACCCAGTACTTC. This translates into CASRRTGSQETQYF.

The chain links TRBV7-9 to TRBJ2-6, with TRBD1 identical over 9 bases. J was trimmed by 4 bases and V by 8 bases; bases with no gene match: 12. The CDR3 runs to 17 residues. Germline assignment: CDR1 SEHNR and CDR2 FQNEAQ (reference sequence). The CDR3 is CASGHYNRGPGANVLTF. In DNA, the CDR3 is TGTGCCAGCGGCCATTATAACAGGGGGCCAGGGGCCAACGTCCTGACTTTC.

The genes are TRBV7-8 and TRBJ1-5; the D is unclear. Trimming stripped 8 bases from V and 1 base from J, with 15 bases between. There are 15 residues in the CDR3. Germline values: CDR1 SGHVS, CDR2 FQNEAQ. CDR3 amino acids: CASRDSRLSNQPQHF. As DNA, the CDR3 is TGTGCCAGCCGCGACTCACGACTAAGCAATCAGCCCCAGCATTTT.

The chain combines TRBV19 with TRBJ1-1; tentatively, D is TRBD1 (6 bases). Germline V gives CDR1 LNHDA, CDR2 SQIVND (reference sequence). The V end was cut by 4 bases, the J end by 7 bases, with 13 bases between. The CDR3 contains 13 residues. The CDR3 nucleotides are TGTGCCAGTAGTAAAGGGACAAGAGGTGAAGCTTTCTTT. Protein: CASSKGTRGEAFF.

The gene calls are TRBV7-8 and TRBJ1-1, with TRBD1 as a possible D gene (5 bases). CDR1 and CDR2 from the germline V gene are SGHVS and FQNEAQ. V lost 4 bases and J 5 bases, leaving 14 bases between the germline ends. CDR3 size: 14 residues. The CDR3 DNA reads as TGTGCCAGCAGCTCGCGCGGGGGATCAACTGAAGCTTTCTTT. This gives the protein CASSSRGGSTEAFF.

This clonotype was recorded many times. This sequence joins TRBV12-3 or TRBV12-4 and TRBJ1-6; 9 bases are a match to TRBD1. The CDR3 sequence is 14 residues long. Trimming at V came to 2 bases and at J to 10 bases, leaving 3 bases not matched to a gene. This chain's CDR3 is CASSLTGQGSPLHF. The CDR3 coding sequence is TGTGCCAGCAGTTTAACCGGACAGGGGTCACCCCTCCACTTT.

As DNA, the CDR3 is TGTGCCAGCAGCTCGGGGGGAACTTTCTTT. It yields the protein CASSSGGTFF. The V call is TRBV2, the J call TRBJ1-1; maybe TRBD1 (5 bases). Germline V lookup: CDR1 SNHLY, CDR2 FYNNEI. The CDR3 is 10 amino acids. The V end was cut by 6 bases, the J end by 12 bases, with 11 bases between.

V gene TRBV29-1 combines with J gene TRBJ1-2; TRBD1 matches 7 bases. Germline assignment: CDR1 SQVTM and CDR2 ANQGSEA. This CDR3 spans 13 amino acids. The junction had 4 bases not matched to a gene; V was cut back by 3 bases and J by 3 bases. CDR3 in amino acids: CSVDRGTDYGYTF. The CDR3 DNA sequence: TGCAGCGTTGACAGGGGGACAGACTATGGCTACACCTTC.

This sequence joins TRBV2 and TRBJ1-3, with 9 bases fitting TRBD1. The CDR3 consists of 15 residues. Germline assignment: CDR1 SNHLY and CDR2 FYNNEI. With 6 bases clipped from V and 10 bases from J, the junction kept 13 bases outside the gene matches. The CDR3: CASSAGQGTGETIYF. In nucleotides, the CDR3 is TGTGCCAGCAGCGCAGGACAGGGGACTGGAGAGACCATATATTTT.

The table lists this clonotype with many counts. The rearrangement links TRBV6-1 to TRBJ2-5; TRBD2 matches 7 bases. Germline CDR1 is MNHNS and CDR2 is SASEGT. The CDR3 covers 15 residues. The V gene end was trimmed by 5 bases and the J gene end by 3 bases; junction bases not matched to a gene: 9. CDR3: CASSPAAGSKETQYF. For the CDR3, the DNA is TGTGCCAGCAGTCCTGCAGCGGGGTCCAAAGAGACCCAGTACTTC.

The J gene is TRBJ2-5, the V gene TRBV20-1; 11 positions match TRBD1. V shed 6 bases, J shed 2 bases, and the junction held 8 bases outside the gene matches. The germline V gene has CDR1 DFQATT and CDR2 SNEGSKA (reference sequence). The CDR3 length is 15 residues. The CDR3 sequence is CSAPDRGRGQETQYF. The CDR3 DNA sequence: TGCAGTGCGCCGGACAGGGGGCGCGGTCAAGAGACCCAGTACTTC.

A single count supports this clonotype. Its ends do not fully match the called genes, so a read error is possible. The rearrangement joins TRBV10-3 to TRBJ1-2; maybe TRBD1 (5 bases). The CDR3 runs to 12 residues. CDR1 and CDR2 from the germline V gene are ENHRY and SYGVKD. CDR3 DNA: TGTGCCAGCAGTCCCCGGGGGGTTGGCTACACCTTC. This gives the protein CASSPRGVGYTF.